The entry below gives a single TCR beta chain sequence along with its context. These data are taken from a study of T cells in Graves' hyperthyroidism and ophthalmopathy. The source material, RNA transcripts, was used to amplify TCR beta CDR3 regions. HTBI primers were used for first-round RT-PCR of the TCR CDR3. TCRdb redid the calling of the multiplex PCR reads with MiXCR, one entry per CDR3 protein. The table lists 350,000 to 400,000 distinct CDR3 sequences, 15% of them singletons. V lost 0 bases and J lost 6; bases outside the gene matches: 9. This CDR3 contains 16 residues. The germline V gene encodes CDR1 SGDLS and CDR2 YYNGEE.

Sample: blood. The rearrangement links TRBV9 to TRBJ2-3; TRBD2 aligns across 8 bases. This sequence was found in a woman in her 30s with Graves' hyperthyroidism. The CDR3 DNA follows: TGTGCCAGCAGCGTAGCTTCAAGCGGGAGTGGGGATACGCAGTATTTT. This codes for CASSVASSGSGDTQYF. Together with reference TRBV9 and TRBJ2-3, the CDR3 gives the full variable domain: DSGVTQTPKHLITATGQRVTLRCSPRSGDLSVYWYQQSLDQGLQFLIQYYNGEERAKGNILERFSAQQFPDLHSELNLSSLELGDSALYFCASSVASSGSGDTQYFGPGTRLTVL.